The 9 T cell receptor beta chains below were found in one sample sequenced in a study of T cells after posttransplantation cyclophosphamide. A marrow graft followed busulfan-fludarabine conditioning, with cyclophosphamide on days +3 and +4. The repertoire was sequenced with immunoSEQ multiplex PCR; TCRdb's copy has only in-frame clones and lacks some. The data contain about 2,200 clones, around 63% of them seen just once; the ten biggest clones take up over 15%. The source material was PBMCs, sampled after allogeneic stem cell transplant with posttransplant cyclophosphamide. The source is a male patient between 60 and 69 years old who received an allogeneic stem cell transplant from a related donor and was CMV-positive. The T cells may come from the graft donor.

The CDR3 loop reads CASSQTGKDTEAFF. The DNA of the CDR3 is TGTGCCAGCTCACAGACAGGGAAGGACACTGAAGCTTTCTTT. This chain connects TRBV18 to TRBJ1-1, with TRBD1 identical over 7 bases. After removal of 4 bases from V and 3 bases from J, the junction contained 5 bases not matched to a gene. CDR3 length: 14 amino acids. The germline gives CDR1 KGHSH, CDR2 LQKENI.

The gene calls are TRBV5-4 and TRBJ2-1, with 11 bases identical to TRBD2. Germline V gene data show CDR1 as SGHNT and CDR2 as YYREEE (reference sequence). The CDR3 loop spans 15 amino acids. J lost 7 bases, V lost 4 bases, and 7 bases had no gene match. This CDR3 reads CASSVPGLAVNEQFF. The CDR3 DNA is TGTGCCAGCAGCGTACCGGGACTAGCGGTAAATGAGCAGTTCTTC.

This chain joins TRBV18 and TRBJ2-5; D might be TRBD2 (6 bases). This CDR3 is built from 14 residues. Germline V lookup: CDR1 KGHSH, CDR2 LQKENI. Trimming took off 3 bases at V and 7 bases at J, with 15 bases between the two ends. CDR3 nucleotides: TGTGCCAGCTCACCTCAGGGAGGACCAGGGACCCAGTACTTC. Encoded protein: CASSPQGGPGTQYF.

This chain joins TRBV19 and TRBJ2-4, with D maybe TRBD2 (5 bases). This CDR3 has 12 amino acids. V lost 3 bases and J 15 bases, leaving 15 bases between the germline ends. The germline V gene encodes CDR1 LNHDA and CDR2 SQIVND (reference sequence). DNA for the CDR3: TGTGCCAGTAGTATTCCCTGGGGAGCAAGGTACTTC. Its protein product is CASSIPWGARYF.

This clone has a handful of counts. Here the CDR3 reads CASSSILIYRAMNTEAFF. The CDR3 DNA is TGTGCCAGCAGTTCGATCCTCATTTACAGGGCGATGAACACTGAAGCTTTCTTT. J is TRBJ1-1 and V is TRBV27; tentatively, D is TRBD1 (6 bases). The ends were cut back, 4 bases at V and 0 bases at J, with 21 bases in the middle. The CDR3 runs to 18 residues. Germline-derived CDR1 and CDR2 are MNHEY and SMNVEV (reference sequence).

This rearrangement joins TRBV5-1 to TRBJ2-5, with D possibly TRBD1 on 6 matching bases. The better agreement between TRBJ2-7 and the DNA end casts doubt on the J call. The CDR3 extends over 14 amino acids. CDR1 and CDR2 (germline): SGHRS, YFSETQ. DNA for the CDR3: TGCGCCAGCTCTCTCGGACAGAGGTCCTACGAGCAGTACTTC. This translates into CASSLGQRSYEQYF.

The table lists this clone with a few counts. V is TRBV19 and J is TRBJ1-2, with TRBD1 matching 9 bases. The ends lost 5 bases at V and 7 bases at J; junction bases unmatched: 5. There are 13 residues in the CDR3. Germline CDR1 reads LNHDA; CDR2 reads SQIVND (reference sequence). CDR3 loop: CASSPQGARGYTF. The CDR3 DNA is TGTGCCAGTAGTCCACAGGGGGCGCGTGGCTACACCTTC.

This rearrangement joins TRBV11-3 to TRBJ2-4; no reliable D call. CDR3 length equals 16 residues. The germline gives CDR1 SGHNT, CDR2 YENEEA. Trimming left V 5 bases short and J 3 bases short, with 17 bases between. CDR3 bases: TGTGCCAGCAGCCCCACGACTCGTTCAGTCAAAAACATTCAGTACTTC. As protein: CASSPTTRSVKNIQYF.

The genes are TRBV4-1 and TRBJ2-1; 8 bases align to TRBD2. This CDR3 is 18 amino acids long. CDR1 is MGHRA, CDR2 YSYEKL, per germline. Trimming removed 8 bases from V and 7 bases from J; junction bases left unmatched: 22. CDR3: CASRQRPFRAGGYNEQFF. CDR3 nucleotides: TGCGCCAGCCGGCAAAGGCCCTTTCGTGCGGGGGGTTATAATGAGCAGTTCTTC.